These 7 T cell receptor beta chains originate from one sample sequenced in a study of chemoradiotherapy in HPV16-positive cancers. TCRdb's copy holds only in-frame clones and misses some; the assay was immunoSEQ multiplex PCR. The data contain around 40,000 clones, 76% of them singletons. The input for sequencing was blood, taken from a patient who underwent chemoradiotherapy. These TCRs come from a human donor with HPV-associated anogenital cancer.

V gene TRBV10-3 combines with J gene TRBJ2-7; D remains unclear. The germline gives CDR1 ENHRY, CDR2 SYGVKD. Trimming stripped 2 bases from V and 2 bases from J, with 13 bases between. The CDR3 totals 15 residues. The CDR3 protein is CAISEPTGPTYEQYF. The DNA of the CDR3 is TGTGCCATCAGTGAGCCCACCGGGCCCACCTACGAGCAGTACTTC.

V gene TRBV10-3 combines with J gene TRBJ2-3, with 9 bases lining up with TRBD2. From germline, CDR1 is ENHRY and CDR2 SYGVKD. J was trimmed by 0 bases and V by 10 bases; bases with no gene match: 5. CDR3 size: 14 residues. CDR3 residues: CATSSGASTDTQYF. The CDR3 DNA sequence: TGTGCCACCTCTAGCGGGGCGAGCACAGATACGCAGTATTTT.

The rearrangement uses TRBV9 and TRBJ2-1, with 7 bases fitting TRBD2. The length of the CDR3 is 14 residues. Germline CDR1 reads SGDLS; CDR2 reads YYNGEE. V was clipped by 4 bases and J by 9 bases; unmatched bases: 10. CDR3 in amino acids: CASSPVNGEGEQFF. The CDR3, as DNA: TGTGCCAGCAGCCCCGTAAACGGGGAGGGTGAGCAGTTCTTC.

V usage is TRBV7-8 and J usage is TRBJ2-3; 8 bases fit TRBD1. The CDR3 loop spans 15 amino acids. Per germline, CDR1 SGHVS and CDR2 FQNEAQ. V was clipped by 5 bases and J by 4 bases; unmatched bases: 8. Written as DNA, the CDR3 is TGTGCCAGCAGCCCCAAGACAGGGGCTGCAGATACGCAGTATTTT. Protein sequence: CASSPKTGAADTQYF.

The chain couples TRBV18 to TRBJ1-1; D remains unclear. The germline CDR1 and CDR2 sequences are KGHSH and LQKENI. The CDR3 consists of 14 residues. Trimming shortened V by 3 bases and J by 9 bases, and 17 bases separated the two germline ends. The CDR3 DNA follows: TGTGCCAGCTCACCGAATTCCGAAGCACCTAAAGCTTTCTTT. This translates into CASSPNSEAPKAFF.

The V gene is TRBV2, the J gene TRBJ2-2; weak D call: TRBD1 (5 bases). The CDR3 is 16 residues long. CDR1 is SNHLY and CDR2 is FYNNEI in the germline V gene. With 5 bases removed from V and 1 base from J, the gap between germline ends came to 14 bases. Here the CDR3 reads CASSPQGSRNTGELFF. The CDR3 DNA reads as TGTGCCAGCAGTCCTCAGGGATCGAGGAACACCGGGGAGCTGTTTTTT. The full variable domain, rest sourced from reference TRBV2 and TRBJ2-2, is EPEVTQTPSHQVTQMGQEVILRCVPISNHLYFYWYRQILGQKVEFLVSFYNNEISEKSEIFDDQFSVERPDGSNFTLKIRSTKLEDSAMYFCASSPQGSRNTGELFFGEGSRLTVL.

This clone has only a few counts. The chain is built from TRBV10-2 and TRBJ1-5, with a possible D match to TRBD1 (5 bases). Germline CDR1 reads WSHSY; CDR2 reads SAAADI. This CDR3 is 14 amino acids long. V lost 6 bases to trimming and J lost 4 bases, with 13 bases between them. CDR3 sequence: CASSAVGLNQPQHF. DNA for the CDR3: TGCGCCAGCAGCGCCGTGGGGCTAAATCAGCCCCAGCATTTT.